The 10 T cell receptor beta chains presented below share a single source sample, sequenced in a study of PD-L1 blockade in urothelial cancer. The protocol was immunoSEQ multiplex PCR, while the TCRdb copy is restricted to in-frame clones and leaves out a portion. Of approximately 46,000 clones listed, around nine tenths were seen once; the top ten hold approximately 7.7%. The sequencing used PBMCs, collected around atezolizumab (anti-PD-L1) treatment. The origin of the receptors is a man aged 60 to 69 with urothelial cancer.

A single count supports this clone. The chain couples TRBV5-1 to TRBJ2-5; D might be TRBD1 (5 bases). From germline, CDR1 is SGHRS and CDR2 YFSETQ. This CDR3 is built from 12 residues. V lost 4 bases to trimming and J lost 4 bases, with 8 bases between them. In DNA form, the CDR3 reads TGCGCCAGCAGCCGACAGAGAGAGACCCAGTACTTC. Protein: CASSRQRETQYF. Drawing the rest from reference TRBV5-1 and TRBJ2-5, the complete variable domain is KAGVTQTPRYLIKTRGQQVTLSCSPISGHRSVSWYQQTPGQGLQFLFEYFSETQRNKGNFPGRFSGRQFSNSRSEMNVSTLELGDSALYLCASSRQRETQYFGPGTRLLVL.

The chain links TRBV7-9 to TRBJ2-7; D is perhaps TRBD2 (6 bases). V lost 3 bases to trimming and J lost 3 bases, with 9 bases between them. This CDR3 spans 13 amino acids. Per the germline V gene, CDR1 is SEHNR and CDR2 is FQNEAQ (reference sequence). The CDR3 here is CASSFSGDYEQYF. CDR3 nucleotide sequence: TGTGCCAGCAGCTTCTCGGGAGACTACGAGCAGTACTTC.

The V gene is TRBV7-9, the J gene TRBJ2-1, with TRBD2 identical over 7 bases. Trimming took 4 bases from V and 0 from J; bases not matched to a gene: 9. The germline V gene has CDR1 SEHNR and CDR2 FQNEAQ (reference sequence). This CDR3 contains 17 residues. The DNA of the CDR3 is TGTGCCAGCAGCTCCCGTCTCCGCGGGGGCTCCTACAATGAGCAGTTCTTC. Translated, it gives CASSSRLRGGSYNEQFF.

This clone turned up a few times. The CDR3 DNA sequence: TGTGCCAGCAAAGGACTAGCGGGGGGTGAGGGGAATACGCAGTATTTT. This gives the protein CASKGLAGGEGNTQYF. V usage is TRBV27 and J usage is TRBJ2-3; 14 nucleotides match TRBD2. This CDR3 contains 16 residues. Germline V gene data show CDR1 as MNHEY and CDR2 as SMNVEV (reference sequence). Losses at the gene ends were 7 bases for V and 7 bases for J; bases not matched to a gene: 10.

The CDR3 DNA is TGTGCCAGCAGGCTACAGGAAAACACTGAAGCTTTCTTT. It encodes CASRLQENTEAFF. The chain has TRBV6-4 and TRBJ1-1, with D possibly matching TRBD1 (5 bases). Trimming removed 6 bases at V and 2 bases at J, with 10 bases between. In germline, CDR1 is MRHNA, CDR2 SNTAGT. The CDR3 has 13 amino acids.

This clone was detected a few times. The rearrangement joins TRBV19 to TRBJ1-1; TRBD1 agrees at 9 bases. The CDR3 spans 15 residues. Trimming cost V 5 bases and J 0 bases; bases outside gene matches: 4. Germline CDR1 is LNHDA and CDR2 is SQIVND (reference sequence). The CDR3 spells CASSVQGAVNTEAFF. The CDR3 DNA sequence: TGTGCCAGTAGTGTACAGGGGGCGGTGAACACTGAAGCTTTCTTT.

This chain connects TRBV2 to TRBJ2-2, with TRBD1 matching over 8 bases. The CDR3 has 16 amino acids. V was pared by 6 bases and J by 0 bases, with 6 bases of the junction left unmatched. Germline CDR1 is SNHLY and CDR2 is FYNNEI. The CDR3 bases are TGTGCCAGCAGCGGACAGGGCGGATCGAACACCGGGGAGCTGTTTTTT. Its protein product is CASSGQGGSNTGELFF.

The rearrangement links TRBV6-5 to TRBJ2-2; 13 bases fit TRBD2. The germline V gene encodes CDR1 MNHEY and CDR2 SVGAGI. V lost 2 bases, J lost 6 bases, and 3 bases stayed unmatched. This CDR3 comprises 16 residues. CDR3 loop: CASSYPLAGGPGELFF. CDR3 nucleotide sequence: TGTGCCAGCAGTTACCCACTAGCGGGGGGGCCCGGGGAGCTGTTTTTT.

J is TRBJ2-5 and V is TRBV28; 7 bases align to TRBD1. V dropped 6 bases and J dropped 3; count of bases not matched to a gene: 13. CDR1 is MDHEN and CDR2 is SYDVKM in the germline V gene. The CDR3 covers 16 residues. For the CDR3, the DNA is TGTGCCAGCAGATCAACAGGGGCCGCGACCAAAGAGACCCAGTACTTC. Residues: CASRSTGAATKETQYF. The full variable domain, in which reference TRBV28 and TRBJ2-5 provide the parts outside the CDR3, is DVKVTQSSRYLVKRTGEKVFLECVQDMDHENMFWYRQDPGLGLRLIYFSYDVKMKEKGDIPEGYSVSREKKERFSLILESASTNQTSMYLCASRSTGAATKETQYFGPGTRLLVL.

The chain joins TRBV30 to TRBJ1-6; TRBD1 agrees at 7 bases. This CDR3 has 15 residues. Germline V gene lookup returns CDR1 GTSNPN and CDR2 SVGIG (reference sequence). V shed 2 bases, J shed 6 bases, and the junction held 7 bases outside the gene matches. The CDR3 DNA reads TGTGCCTGGAGTTCATTACAGGGGCTTAATTCACCCCTCCACTTT. It translates to CAWSSLQGLNSPLHF.